Shown below are 27 T cell receptor beta chains from a single sample sequenced in a study of Graves' ophthalmopathy and Graves' hyperthyroidism. Amplification of the TCR beta CDR3 regions used RNA transcripts (as template). A first-round RT-PCR used HTBI primers, followed by a second-round multiplex PCR. Using its own MiXCR run on the multiplex PCR reads, TCRdb lists one record per CDR3 protein. Here the sample spans about 240,000 distinct CDR3 sequences, around 50% being singletons. The sequenced sample consisted of peripheral blood. These receptors were taken from an adult man with Graves' ophthalmopathy.

This chain links TRBV5-1 with TRBJ2-7; D may be TRBD2 (5 bases). The CDR3 sequence is 14 residues long. Per germline, CDR1 SGHRS and CDR2 YFSETQ. The V end lost 4 bases, the J end lost 7 bases, and 18 bases lay between the germline ends. The CDR3 DNA sequence: TGCGCCAGCAGCACCGGAGTCATTGGGGAGGAGCAGTACTTC. Protein product: CASSTGVIGEEQYF.

This clonotype appeared once. A read error may produce the germline difference seen at one junction end. The rearrangement links TRBV5-1 to TRBJ2-5, with 10 bases lining up with TRBD2. Germline loops: CDR1 SGHRS, CDR2 YFSETQ. This CDR3 has 14 residues. The CDR3 reads CASGKAGGSETQYF. CDR3 DNA: TGTGCCAGCGGCAAAGCGGGGGGGTCAGAGACCCAGTACTTC.

V gene TRBV10-3 combines with J gene TRBJ2-7, with TRBD2 matching 10 bases. This CDR3 contains 13 residues. V shed 6 bases and J 4 bases; nucleotides not matched to a gene: 3. Germline V gives CDR1 ENHRY, CDR2 SYGVKD. The chain's CDR3 is CAIRVLAGYEQYF. In DNA form, the CDR3 reads TGTGCCATCAGGGTACTAGCGGGATACGAGCAGTACTTC.

The chain combines TRBV11-2 with TRBJ1-6; the D gene is possibly TRBD1 (5 bases). This CDR3 is 17 amino acids long. From germline, CDR1 is SGHAT and CDR2 FQNNGV. Deletions cut 5 bases from V and 6 bases from J, with 20 bases between. This chain's CDR3 is CASSQRAQGSFNSPLHF. Written as DNA, the CDR3 is TGTGCCAGCAGCCAAAGGGCTCAGGGCTCTTTTAATTCACCCCTCCACTTT.

Only a few counts were recorded for this clonotype. The chain employs TRBV10-3 and TRBJ2-2; TRBD2 agrees at 8 bases. The V and J ends lost 8 bases and 6 bases, in that order; junction bases with no gene match: 5. The germline gives CDR1 ENHRY, CDR2 SYGVKD. This CDR3 has 13 amino acids. The CDR3 is CAILDGGAGELFF. CDR3 in DNA: TGTGCCATCCTCGACGGGGGGGCCGGGGAGCTGTTTTTT.

This chain joins TRBV19 and TRBJ2-5; TRBD2 might be the D (6 bases). The CDR3 is made up of 13 amino acids. The V gene's germline CDR1 is LNHDA and CDR2 SQIVND (reference sequence). Trimming stripped 7 bases from V and 5 bases from J, with 14 bases between. The chain's CDR3 is CASTPPGRETQYF. The CDR3, as DNA: TGTGCCAGTACCCCACCAGGGAGGGAGACCCAGTACTTC.

This sequence joins TRBV7-9 and TRBJ2-5; 10 nucleotides agree with TRBD2. The V and J ends lost 5 bases and 4 bases, in that order; junction bases with no gene match: 13. The germline CDR1 and CDR2 sequences are SEHNR and FQNEAQ (reference sequence). The CDR3 is 17 residues long. CDR3 loop: CASSQLAGKNRRETQYF. CDR3 nucleotide sequence: TGTGCCAGCAGCCAACTAGCGGGGAAGAACCGAAGAGAGACCCAGTACTTC.

This clonotype was picked up many times. The V gene is TRBV7-3, the J gene TRBJ1-1; D remains unclear. This CDR3 has 14 residues. The ends were cut back, 6 bases at V and 3 bases at J, with 14 bases in the middle. In germline, CDR1 is SGHTA, CDR2 FQGTGA. The DNA of the CDR3 is TGTGCCAGCAGGCCCTCGCCCCAATACACTGAAGCTTTCTTT. Translating gives CASRPSPQYTEAFF.

The J gene is TRBJ1-5, the V gene TRBV19, with TRBD1 identical over 8 bases. With 5 bases clipped from V and 1 base from J, the junction kept 4 bases outside the gene matches. Per the germline V gene, CDR1 is LNHDA and CDR2 is SQIVND (reference sequence). The CDR3 runs 15 residues. The CDR3 bases are TGTGCCAGTAGTGTGACAGGGGCCAGCAATCAGCCCCAGCATTTT. Translation: CASSVTGASNQPQHF.

This clonotype was detected a few times. This sequence joins TRBV7-9 and TRBJ2-5; TRBD2 aligns across 11 bases. Germline CDR1 SEHNR, CDR2 FQNEAQ (reference sequence). The CDR3 covers 15 residues. J was trimmed by 5 bases and V by 2 bases; bases with no gene match: 4. In DNA form, the CDR3 reads TGTGCCAGCAGCTTACCGACTAGCGGGGCGGAGACCCAGTACTTC. This gives the protein CASSLPTSGAETQYF. Drawing the rest from reference TRBV7-9 and TRBJ2-5, the complete variable domain is DTGVSQNPRHKITKRGQNVTFRCDPISEHNRLYWYRQTLGQGPEFLTYFQNEAQLEKSRLLSDRFSAERPKGSFSTLEIQRTEQGDSAMYLCASSLPTSGAETQYFGPGTRLLVL.

The chain has TRBV5-1 and TRBJ2-7; D is possibly TRBD1 or TRBD2 (6 bases each). The CDR3 runs 15 residues. V dropped 0 bases and J dropped 2 bases, with 12 bases sitting between them. Germline CDR1 and CDR2: SGHRS and YFSETQ. This CDR3 reads CASSLEAGEAYEQYF. CDR3 sequence (DNA): TGCGCCAGCAGCTTGGAAGCAGGGGAGGCCTACGAGCAGTACTTC.

This clonotype was detected only once. CDR3 loop: CASSVAETQYF. The CDR3 DNA reads TGTGCCAGCAGCGTAGCGGAGACCCAGTACTTC. The chain recombines TRBV9 with TRBJ2-5; no clear D gene. Trimming took 0 bases from V and 5 from J, leaving 2 bases between them. From germline, CDR1 is SGDLS and CDR2 YYNGEE. The CDR3 has 11 amino acids.

This clonotype was counted a few times. The chain couples TRBV24-1 to TRBJ2-7; D uncertain. V shed 3 bases and J shed 0 bases, with 14 bases lying between them. The germline CDR1 and CDR2 sequences are KGHDR and SFDVKD. This CDR3 region has 16 residues. This CDR3 reads CATSDPRAVNSYEQYF. The CDR3 DNA sequence: TGTGCCACCAGTGATCCCCGGGCAGTGAACTCCTACGAGCAGTACTTC.

About this clonotype itself: A clone one base away is much larger, so this may be a read error. This CDR3 is CSVAGSTDEQYF. Written as DNA, the CDR3 is TGCAGCGTTGCAGGATCCACCGACGAGCAGTACTTC. The rearrangement links TRBV29-1 to TRBJ2-7; D remains ambiguous. CDR3 length: 12 amino acids. Germline CDR1 and CDR2: SQVTM and ANQGSEA. Trimming removed 4 bases from V and 5 bases from J, with 12 bases in between.

The chain joins TRBV9 to TRBJ2-7; 11 positions match TRBD1. J was trimmed by 3 bases and V by 0 bases; bases with no gene match: 5. Germline loops: CDR1 SGDLS, CDR2 YYNGEE. The CDR3 sequence is 16 residues long. CDR3 loop: CASSVGGQGANYEQYF. For the CDR3, the DNA is TGTGCCAGCAGCGTAGGTGGACAGGGGGCTAACTACGAGCAGTACTTC.

This chain uses TRBV10-2 with TRBJ1-1; perhaps TRBD1 as D (6 bases). The CDR3 is made up of 13 amino acids. V was shortened by 6 bases and J by 1 base, with 9 bases between the two germline ends. From germline, CDR1 is WSHSY and CDR2 SAAADI. The DNA of the CDR3 is TGCGCCAGCAGGCAGGGGTCGAACACTGAAGCTTTCTTT. Protein sequence: CASRQGSNTEAFF.

This clonotype was observed many times. The rearrangement links TRBV25-1 to TRBJ1-4; a weak D match, TRBD1 (5 bases). The CDR3 runs 14 residues. Trimming left V 6 bases short and J 0 bases short, with 8 bases between. Germline V CDR1 and CDR2: MGHDK, SYGVNS. CDR3 protein: CASRRGATNEKLFF. CDR3 nucleotides: TGTGCCAGCAGGAGGGGAGCAACTAATGAAAAACTGTTTTTT. The full variable domain, completed using reference TRBV25-1 and TRBJ1-4, is EADIYQTPRYLVIGTGKKITLECSQTMGHDKMYWYQQDPGMELHLIHYSYGVNSTEKGDLSSESTVSRIRTEHFPLTLESARPSHTSQYLCASRRGATNEKLFFGSGTQLSVL.

The J gene is TRBJ2-5, the V gene TRBV5-1; D is perhaps TRBD1 (5 bases). This CDR3 is 18 amino acids long. V was pared by 7 bases and J by 0 bases, with 25 bases between. Germline V lookup: CDR1 SGHRS, CDR2 YFSETQ. CDR3 DNA: TGCGCCAGCGCGATTGGAGACGGCTCTGGGGCCAACCAAGAGACCCAGTACTTC. Protein product: CASAIGDGSGANQETQYF.

The chain joins TRBV28 to TRBJ2-5, with D unclear. The germline gives CDR1 MDHEN, CDR2 SYDVKM. This CDR3 comprises 12 residues. The V end lost 7 bases, the J end lost 9 bases, and 15 bases lay between the germline ends. The CDR3 loop reads CASNGLNQPQYF. The CDR3 nucleotides read TGTGCCAGCAACGGCCTCAATCAGCCCCAGTACTTC. Filled out from reference TRBV28 and TRBJ2-5, the complete variable domain reads DVKVTQSSRYLVKRTGEKVFLECVQDMDHENMFWYRQDPGLGLRLIYFSYDVKMKEKGDIPEGYSVSREKKERFSLILESASTNQTSMYLCASNGLNQPQYFGPGTRLLVL.

The chain joins TRBV20-1 to TRBJ1-1; perhaps TRBD1 as D (6 bases). This CDR3 has 16 residues. The V gene lost 1 base and the J gene lost 3 bases, with 18 bases spanning the gap. The germline CDR1 and CDR2 sequences are DFQATT and SNEGSKA (reference sequence). The CDR3 protein is CSARGPQGSRDTEAFF. The CDR3, as DNA: TGCAGTGCTAGAGGCCCTCAGGGGAGTCGTGACACTGAAGCTTTCTTT.

J is TRBJ2-7 and V is TRBV5-1; D is unresolved. Per the germline V gene, CDR1 is SGHRS and CDR2 is YFSETQ. Between the trimmed V and J ends, which lost 0 bases and 0 bases, there was a span of 7 bases. CDR3 length: 14 amino acids. The CDR3: CASSLAHLSYEQYF. Written as DNA, the CDR3 is TGCGCCAGCAGCTTGGCCCACCTCTCCTACGAGCAGTACTTC. The complete variable domain, with remaining parts taken from reference TRBV5-1 and TRBJ2-7, reads KAGVTQTPRYLIKTRGQQVTLSCSPISGHRSVSWYQQTPGQGLQFLFEYFSETQRNKGNFPGRFSGRQFSNSRSEMNVSTLELGDSALYLCASSLAHLSYEQYFGPGTRLTVT.

This clonotype appeared a few times. The chain is built from TRBV7-9 and TRBJ1-6; TRBD1 is a possible D gene (6 bases). CDR1 SEHNR and CDR2 FQNEAQ come from the germline V gene (reference sequence). Trimming left V 1 base short and J 8 bases short, with 9 bases between. The CDR3 is 14 residues long. The CDR3 DNA reads as TGTGCCAGCAGCTTAGGGGGGGCTGATTCACCCCTCCACTTT. Translation: CASSLGGADSPLHF. The variable domain in full, completed from reference TRBV7-9 and TRBJ1-6, reads DTGVSQNPRHKITKRGQNVTFRCDPISEHNRLYWYRQTLGQGPEFLTYFQNEAQLEKSRLLSDRFSAERPKGSFSTLEIQRTEQGDSAMYLCASSLGGADSPLHFGNGTRLTVT.

The V gene is TRBV7-2, the J gene TRBJ2-2; maybe TRBD2 (5 bases). CDR3 length equals 17 residues. Trimming left V 3 bases short and J 0 bases short, with 14 bases between. Germline V gene sequence: CDR1 SGHTA, CDR2 FQGNSA. In DNA form, the CDR3 reads TGTGCCAGCAGCTTGGTTGGCGGACTCGCGAACACCGGGGAGCTGTTTTTT. Residues: CASSLVGGLANTGELFF.

The V and J genes are TRBV9 and TRBJ1-6; weak D call: TRBD1 (5 bases). The germline gives CDR1 SGDLS, CDR2 YYNGEE. V was pared by 3 bases and J by 1 base, with 5 bases between. CDR3 size: 14 residues. Here the CDR3 reads CASSEGSYNSPLHF. The CDR3 bases are TGTGCCAGCAGCGAGGGGTCCTATAATTCACCCCTCCACTTT.

There are a few counts of this clonotype. V is TRBV2 and J is TRBJ2-7; 10 bases agree with TRBD1. The CDR3 sequence is 16 residues long. The V and J ends lost 6 bases and 4 bases, in that order; junction bases with no gene match: 12. From germline, CDR1 is SNHLY and CDR2 FYNNEI. CDR3 sequence: CASRDISTGGEYEQYF. CDR3 in DNA: TGTGCCAGCAGAGATATCTCGACAGGGGGCGAATACGAGCAGTACTTC. Based on the CDR3 plus reference TRBV2 and TRBJ2-7, the full variable domain is EPEVTQTPSHQVTQMGQEVILRCVPISNHLYFYWYRQILGQKVEFLVSFYNNEISEKSEIFDDQFSVERPDGSNFTLKIRSTKLEDSAMYFCASRDISTGGEYEQYFGPGTRLTVT.

The V call is TRBV7-2, the J call TRBJ2-7; 10 positions agree with TRBD1. Trimming took 3 bases from V and 6 from J; bases not matched to a gene: 2. The CDR3 is 13 amino acids. In germline, CDR1 is SGHTA, CDR2 FQGNSA. This chain's CDR3 is CASSLGQGTEQYF. In DNA form, the CDR3 reads TGTGCCAGCAGCTTGGGACAGGGGACCGAGCAGTACTTC.

The chain combines TRBV6-5 with TRBJ1-1, with a tentative D call TRBD1 (6 bases). CDR3 size: 14 residues. Germline V CDR1 and CDR2: MNHEY, SVGAGI. V was clipped by 0 bases and J by 7 bases, with 12 bases between them. The CDR3 DNA sequence: TGTGCCAGCAGTTACTCGCTCCAACAGGGTGAAGCTTTCTTT. Translated: CASSYSLQQGEAFF.